This TCR beta chain stems from a study of blood T cell repertoires in COVID-19. About the research overall: Both acute and convalescent COVID-19 samples were obtained from the United States, Italy and Spain. PBMCs, B-cell-depleted T cells, or T cells were the source of the cDNA or gDNA that made up the material.

Original analysis: For nucleated cells, counts were estimated from reference gene primer amplification. The method was immunoSEQ multiplex PCR; TCRdb's version includes in-frame clones alone and lacks a portion of them. V and J calls plus clone size are reproduced from that table; the DNA served to infer D and trimming. The data contain around 300,000 clones, more than 75% of them singletons. The CDR3 has 13 residues. From germline, CDR1 is MNHEY and CDR2 SMNVEV (reference sequence). Trimming pared 4 bases from V and 10 bases from J, leaving 13 bases between. The TCR originated in a man between 45 and 60 years old with active or convalescent COVID-19. The sequenced material came from peripheral blood. The rearrangement joins TRBV27 to TRBJ1-4, with D maybe TRBD1 (5 bases). The CDR3, as DNA: TGTGCCAGCAGTTACCAGGGATTAGGAAAACTGTTTTTT. Translated: CASSYQGLGKLFF. Looking up the rest from reference TRBV27 and TRBJ1-4 gives the full variable domain: EAQVTQNPRYLITVTGKKLTVTCSQNMNHEYMSWYRQDPGLGLRQIYYSMNVEVTDKGDVPEGYKVSRKEKRNFPLILESPSPNQTSLYFCASSYQGLGKLFFGSGTQLSVL.